Here is one TCR beta chain with its context. Antigen unknown. The data originate from a study of T-cell reconstitution after alpha-beta-depleted transplantation in children. General study findings and limits: Roughly two months post-transplant, alpha-beta T cells reportedly originated from several hundred graft clones that had expanded. One year after transplant, T-cell counts and diversity came mostly from newly produced T cells. Surviving recipient T cells and thymic progenitors produced the high day-60 TCRbeta diversity seen in some patients.

Trimming shortened V by 3 bases and J by 7 bases, and 12 bases separated the two germline ends. Germline CDR1 SQVTM, CDR2 ANQGSEA. The CDR3 is made up of 12 amino acids. Using unique molecular identifiers, the investigators prepared the TCRbeta library. From the PCR reads, TCRdb called clonotypes with MiXCR, one entry per CDR3 protein. The sample lists hundreds of thousands of distinct CDR3 sequences; around 13% were seen once. The chain carries TRBV29-1 and TRBJ1-1; D might be TRBD1 (5 bases). The sequence was obtained from a girl between 2 and 10 years old with congenital amegakaryocytic thrombocytopenia, due to receive a stem cell transplant. The sequenced sample was PBMCs, obtained before TCRalphabeta/CD19-depleted stem cell transplant. The CDR3 is CSVEVSGLEAFF. CDR3 DNA: TGCAGCGTTGAGGTTTCAGGGCTTGAAGCTTTCTTT. The whole variable domain, remainder taken from reference TRBV29-1 and TRBJ1-1, is SAVISQKPSRDICQRGTSLTIQCQVDSQVTMMFWYRQQPGQSLTLIATANQGSEATYESGFVIDKFPISRPNLTFSTLTVSNMSPEDSSIYLCSVEVSGLEAFFGQGTRLTVV.